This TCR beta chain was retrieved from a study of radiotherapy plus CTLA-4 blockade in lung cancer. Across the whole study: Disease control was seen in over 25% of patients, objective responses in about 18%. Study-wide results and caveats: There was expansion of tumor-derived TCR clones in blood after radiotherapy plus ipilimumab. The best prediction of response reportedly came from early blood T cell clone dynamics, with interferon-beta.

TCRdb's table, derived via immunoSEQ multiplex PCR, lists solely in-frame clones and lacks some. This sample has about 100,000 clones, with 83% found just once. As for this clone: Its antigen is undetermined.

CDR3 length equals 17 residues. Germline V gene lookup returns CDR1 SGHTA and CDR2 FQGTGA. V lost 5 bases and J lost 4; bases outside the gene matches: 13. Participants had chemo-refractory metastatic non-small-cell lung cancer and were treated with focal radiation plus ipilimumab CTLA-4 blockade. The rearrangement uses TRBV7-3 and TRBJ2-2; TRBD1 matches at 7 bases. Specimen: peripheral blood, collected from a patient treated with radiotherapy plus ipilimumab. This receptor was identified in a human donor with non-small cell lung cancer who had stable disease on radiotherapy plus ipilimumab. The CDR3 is CASSLIATGQFTGELFF. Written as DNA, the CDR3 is TGTGCCAGCAGCCTAATTGCTACGGGACAGTTCACCGGGGAGCTGTTTTTT.